This record looks at one T cell receptor beta chain sequence and its context. This CDR3 comprises 19 residues. J lost 4 bases, V lost 1 base, and 11 bases had no gene match. CDR1 and CDR2 (germline): LNHNV, YYDKDF (reference sequence). Two-round multiplex PCR, the amplification method, yielded TCR beta CDR3 from genomic DNA. Amplification during the initial PCR round employed primers specific to each TRBV and TRBJ gene. One entry per CDR3 protein results from TCRdb running MiXCR on the multiplex PCR reads. The data contain about 14,000 distinct CDR3 sequences, 55% to 70% of them seen just once; the ten biggest clones take up under 30%. This specimen belongs to a study of prognosis after radiotherapy for stage I lung cancer. Study context: Enrolled patients were those with stage I non-small cell lung cancer, a group that was recruited between early 2018 and early 2019.

The clonotype was recovered from a donor aged 50 or older with non-small cell lung cancer. The chain is built from TRBV15 and TRBJ2-7, with 15 bases aligning to TRBD2. The sequenced sample was PBMCs, obtained before or after stereotactic body radiation therapy (not recorded which). The CDR3 region has the DNA TGTGCCACCAGCAGAGCATTAGGACTAGCGGGAGGGTCGGGGTACGAGCAGTACTTC. This codes for CATSRALGLAGGSGYEQYF.